These 19 T cell receptor beta chains were all obtained from the same sample, sequenced in a study of T cells after yellow fever vaccination. TCRdb re-derived calls from the 5' RACE reads in MiXCR, one entry per CDR3 protein. The sample comprises around 250,000 distinct CDR3 sequences, 5.2% of which are singletons, and 2.5% to 4% rests with the top ten. Here the sequenced sample was CD4+ T cells sorted from PBMCs, taken on the day of the yellow fever booster vaccination. The receptors derive from a man between 18 and 29 years old who received the YFV17D yellow fever vaccine.

This clonotype has more than one count but fewer than ten. This rearrangement joins TRBV20-1 to TRBJ2-7; 8 nucleotides line up with TRBD1. The CDR3 consists of 15 residues. V lost 0 bases to trimming and J lost 0 bases; unmatched junction nucleotides: 4. Germline lookup yields CDR1 DFQATT and CDR2 SNEGSKA (reference sequence). This CDR3 is CSARDPGQASYEQYF. The CDR3 DNA is TGCAGTGCTAGAGATCCGGGACAGGCCTCCTACGAGCAGTACTTC.

This clonotype was recorded many times. The V and J genes are TRBV6-2 or TRBV6-3 and TRBJ2-1; D unclear. Trimming left V 0 bases short and J 0 bases short, with 21 bases between. This CDR3 has 20 amino acids. CDR1 and CDR2 from the germline V gene are MNHEY and SVGEGT. The CDR3 protein is CASSYSSLSFVDPSYNEQFF. The CDR3 DNA follows: TGTGCCAGCAGTTACTCGAGTTTATCTTTCGTCGACCCCTCCTACAATGAGCAGTTCTTC.

This clonotype has ten or more counts. This chain links TRBV6-2 or TRBV6-3 with TRBJ2-3, with 7 positions matching TRBD2. Germline assignment: CDR1 MNHEY and CDR2 SVGEGT. The CDR3 loop spans 15 amino acids. Trimming took 2 bases from V and 6 from J; bases not matched to a gene: 8. The CDR3 coding sequence is TGTGCCAGCAGTTACCCGCCGACTAGCCGGGATACGCAGTATTTT. This sequence encodes CASSYPPTSRDTQYF.

V usage is TRBV5-1 and J usage is TRBJ2-7; 9 bases line up with TRBD1. Germline V gives CDR1 SGHRS, CDR2 YFSETQ. Trimming at V came to 0 bases and at J to 2 bases, leaving 3 bases not matched to a gene. This CDR3 has 15 amino acids. CDR3 loop: CASSLGGTGTYEQYV. As DNA, the CDR3 is TGCGCCAGCAGCTTGGGGGGGACAGGGACCTACGAGCAGTACGTC.

A few counts support this clonotype. The chain combines TRBV3-1 with TRBJ1-4; 8 positions agree with TRBD1. Trimming cost V 4 bases and J 3 bases; bases outside gene matches: 7. This CDR3 contains 16 residues. Germline V CDR1 and CDR2: LGHDT, YNNKEL (reference sequence). CDR3 DNA sequence: TGTGCCAGCAGCCCGCAGGGACAGGTGTCTAATGAAAAACTGTTTTTT. It encodes CASSPQGQVSNEKLFF.

This clonotype has just a few counts. The CDR3 sequence: CASSQEGGLAGYNEQFF. CDR3 nucleotide sequence: TGTGCCAGCAGCCAAGAAGGTGGGCTAGCGGGGTACAATGAGCAGTTCTTC. The rearrangement uses TRBV3-1 and TRBJ2-1; TRBD2 matches at 9 bases. V shed 0 bases, J shed 4 bases, and the junction held 7 bases outside the gene matches. CDR3 length equals 17 residues. The germline V gene encodes CDR1 LGHDT and CDR2 YNNKEL (reference sequence).

The J gene is TRBJ2-1, the V gene TRBV5-1; D possibly corresponds to TRBD1 (5 bases). Trimming stripped 3 bases from V and 1 base from J, with 11 bases between. CDR3 length: 15 amino acids. The germline V gene encodes CDR1 SGHRS and CDR2 YFSETQ. The CDR3 DNA sequence: TGCGCCAGCAGCTCCAGGGTTGGGTCCTACAATGAGCAGTTCTTC. As protein: CASSSRVGSYNEQFF.

V usage is TRBV4-2 and J usage is TRBJ2-6, with 7 bases matching TRBD2. Trimming removed 5 bases from V and 0 bases from J; junction bases left unmatched: 10. CDR1 and CDR2 (germline): LGHNA, YNFKEQ. CDR3 size: 18 residues. The CDR3 region is CASSSLGGGSSGANVLTF. DNA for the CDR3: TGTGCCAGCAGCTCTCTTGGGGGGGGAAGCTCTGGGGCCAACGTCCTGACTTTC.

In its sample, this clonotype was seen a few times. V is TRBV7-9 and J is TRBJ2-2, with D unclear. CDR1 and CDR2 (germline): SEHNR, FQNEAQ (reference sequence). This CDR3 region has 17 residues. Between the trimmed V and J ends, which lost 1 base and 0 bases, there was a span of 12 bases. CDR3: CASSLVFSAANTGELFF. The CDR3 region has the DNA TGTGCCAGCAGCTTAGTTTTTTCAGCCGCGAACACCGGGGAGCTGTTTTTT.

CDR3 sequence (DNA): TGTGCCAGCAGCCAAGACGGACAGTACACTGAAGCTTTCTTT. Its translation: CASSQDGQYTEAFF. V and J are TRBV14 and TRBJ1-1, with D possibly matching TRBD1 (6 bases). The V gene's germline CDR1 is SGHDN and CDR2 FVKESK. V shed 0 bases and J shed 3 bases, with 8 bases lying between them. The CDR3 runs to 14 residues. The variable domain in full, with the rest retrieved from reference TRBV14 and TRBJ1-1, is EAGVTQFPSHSVIEKGQTVTLRCDPISGHDNLYWYRRVMGKEIKFLLHFVKESKQDESGMPNNRFLAERTGGTYSTLKVQPAELEDSGVYFCASSQDGQYTEAFFGQGTRLTVV.

In this sample, this clonotype turned up a few times. This rearrangement joins TRBV12-3 or TRBV12-4 to TRBJ1-2; weak D call: TRBD1 (6 bases). The CDR3 extends over 14 amino acids. The germline V and J ends were trimmed by 8 bases and 5 bases, with 18 bases remaining between them. CDR3 protein: CASGTMPPGYGYTF. For the CDR3, the DNA is TGTGCCAGCGGGACAATGCCCCCGGGGTATGGCTACACCTTC.

The V and J genes are TRBV5-4 and TRBJ2-5, with 9 bases that match TRBD2. This CDR3 is built from 15 residues. The ends lost 0 bases at V and 5 bases at J; junction bases unmatched: 5. CDR1 and CDR2 (germline): SGHNT, YYREEE (reference sequence). As DNA, the CDR3 is TGTGCCAGCAGCTTGGATCCTACTAGCGGGGAGACCCAGTACTTC. Amino acid sequence: CASSLDPTSGETQYF.

This clonotype was picked up a small number of times. V gene TRBV6-5 combines with J gene TRBJ2-3; D is unresolved. This CDR3 has 13 residues. Trimming pared 3 bases from V and 0 bases from J, leaving 4 bases between. Germline V lookup: CDR1 MNHEY, CDR2 SVGAGI. The DNA of the CDR3 is TGTGCCAGCAGTTATTGGAGCACAGATACGCAGTATTTT. This gives the protein CASSYWSTDTQYF.

This clonotype was seen a few times. J is TRBJ2-2 and V is TRBV5-1; D gene ambiguous. The CDR3 covers 14 residues. V lost 2 bases and J 2 bases, leaving 7 bases between the germline ends. CDR1 is SGHRS, CDR2 YFSETQ, per germline. In DNA, the CDR3 is TGCGCCAGCAGCTTAATCTCTAACACCGGGGAGCTGTTTTTT. This sequence encodes CASSLISNTGELFF.

This clonotype has a handful of counts. The rearrangement uses TRBV20-1 and TRBJ2-7, with D perhaps assigned TRBD1 or TRBD2 (6 bases each). V lost 5 bases and J lost 6, with 14 bases in between. Germline V gives CDR1 DFQATT, CDR2 SNEGSKA (reference sequence). The CDR3 loop spans 12 amino acids. The CDR3 DNA follows: TGCAGTGCTCGCCCCGGGGGCGGCGAGCAGTACGTC. This encodes CSARPGGGEQYV.

This clonotype was observed at least ten times. V is TRBV4-3 and J is TRBJ1-1, with D possibly matching TRBD1 (6 bases). The CDR3 spans 14 residues. Per the germline V gene, CDR1 is LGHNA and CDR2 is YSLEER. Trimming cost V 5 bases and J 4 bases, with 14 bases left between them. The DNA of the CDR3 is TGCGCCAGCAGCTCTCTGGGGGGCACCACTGAAGCTTTCTTT. As protein: CASSSLGGTTEAFF.

This clonotype was recorded many times. The V call is TRBV5-1, the J call TRBJ2-3; TRBD2 is a possible D gene (6 bases). The CDR3 totals 15 residues. CDR1 SGHRS and CDR2 YFSETQ come from the germline V gene. Trimming took off 4 bases at V and 6 bases at J, with 18 bases between the two ends. The CDR3 DNA is TGCGCCAGCAGCATTGGTCTGACCCGGGGGGATACGCAGTATTTT. It encodes CASSIGLTRGDTQYF.

The table lists this clonotype with many counts. Here the CDR3 reads CASSLETDQNTEAFF. The CDR3 DNA reads as TGTGCCAGCAGCTTGGAGACGGACCAGAACACTGAAGCTTTCTTT. The rearrangement links TRBV5-5 to TRBJ1-1; no reliable D call. Trimming removed 0 bases from V and 1 base from J, with 10 bases in between. From germline, CDR1 is SGHKS and CDR2 YYEKEE (reference sequence). CDR3 length: 15 amino acids. The full variable domain, its missing parts supplied by reference TRBV5-5 and TRBJ1-1, is DAGVTQSPTHLIKTRGQQVTLRCSPISGHKSVSWYQQVLGQGPQFIFQYYEKEERGRGNFPDRFSARQFPNYSSELNVNALLLGDSALYLCASSLETDQNTEAFFGQGTRLTVV.

There are a few counts of this clonotype. This chain connects TRBV7-2 to TRBJ1-5; TRBD1 matches at 9 bases. J gave up 5 bases and V 4 bases, and 3 bases lay outside the gene matches. CDR1 is SGHTA, CDR2 FQGNSA, per germline. The CDR3 is made up of 14 amino acids. The CDR3 nucleotides read TGTGCCAGCAGCTCACGGGACAGGGATCAGCCCCAGCATTTT. It is translated as CASSSRDRDQPQHF.